This paragraph reports one T cell receptor (beta chain). Its antigen is still unknown. The sample belongs to a study of cytomegalovirus exposure and HLA in healthy donors. The wider study: Early on, a data release was issued that held 65 million to 100 million unique TCRs from HLA-typed donors.

There are 12 residues in the CDR3. V was trimmed by 8 bases and J by 8 bases, leaving 13 bases between them. Germline V lookup: CDR1 MDHEN, CDR2 SYDVKM. 60 Vbeta and 13 Jbeta primers were used in PCR. Repertoires were generated with immunoSEQ multiplex PCR, while TCRdb's copy carries only in-frame clones and drops some. The table shows roughly 70,000 clones, with 75% to 90% occurring only once. Whole-study results and caveats: In a later analysis, compared with equally common non-associated chains, HLA-associated beta chains were more expanded. The authors confirmed in vitro that a few CMV-associated chains were specific for CMV antigens.

This chain uses TRBV28 with TRBJ2-1; D may be TRBD2 (6 bases). This clonotype was sampled from a woman in her 30s in good health and CMV-seropositive. The material sequenced was PBMCs. The CDR3 here is CASATSLYEQFF. Here the CDR3 DNA reads TGTGCCAGCGCGACTAGTCTCTATGAGCAGTTCTTC. Together with reference TRBV28 and TRBJ2-1, the CDR3 gives the full variable domain: DVKVTQSSRYLVKRTGEKVFLECVQDMDHENMFWYRQDPGLGLRLIYFSYDVKMKEKGDIPEGYSVSREKKERFSLILESASTNQTSMYLCASATSLYEQFFGPGTRLTVL.